The rows below give T cell receptor beta chains drawn from one sample of a study of cytomegalovirus exposure and HLA in healthy donors. Some clones are missing from TCRdb's copy, which holds only in-frame ones; the method was immunoSEQ multiplex PCR. Of roughly 120,000 clones in the sample, approximately 68% were seen once. Source material: PBMCs. Receptor source: a man under 40 in good health and CMV-seropositive. The CDR3 runs from the conserved cysteine through the conserved F or W. Each record gives: V gene, J gene, CDR3 length, D gene, CDR3 protein. The D gene is left open where the match is weak.

v_call: TRBV9
j_call: TRBJ2-1
cdr3_length: 15
d_call: -
cdr3_aa: CASSPRLVSYNEQFF

v_call: TRBV5-4
j_call: TRBJ1-2
cdr3_length: 15
d_call: TRBD1
cdr3_aa: CASTLGGTGVGGYTF

v_call: TRBV19
j_call: TRBJ1-1
cdr3_length: 15
d_call: TRBD1
cdr3_aa: CASSMFRDRPTEAFF

v_call: TRBV18
j_call: TRBJ2-7
cdr3_length: 14
d_call: -
cdr3_aa: CASSPNPDSYEQYF

v_call: TRBV7-9
j_call: TRBJ1-5
cdr3_length: 14
d_call: -
cdr3_aa: CASSGQNSNQPQHF

v_call: TRBV25-1
j_call: TRBJ2-1
cdr3_length: 15
d_call: TRBD2
cdr3_aa: CASSVRGRGDNEQFF

v_call: TRBV5-4
j_call: TRBJ2-2
cdr3_length: 15
d_call: TRBD1
cdr3_aa: CASSLQGQGHGELFF

v_call: TRBV28
j_call: TRBJ2-3
cdr3_length: 14
d_call: -
cdr3_aa: CASRSSGGFDTQYF

v_call: TRBV7-9
j_call: TRBJ2-3
cdr3_length: 16
d_call: -
cdr3_aa: CASSSPSGLFTDTQYF

v_call: TRBV4-3
j_call: TRBJ2-3
cdr3_length: 13
d_call: -
cdr3_aa: CASSQVYPDTQYF

v_call: TRBV29-1
j_call: TRBJ2-7
cdr3_length: 12
d_call: -
cdr3_aa: CSVAWAPYEQYF

v_call: TRBV10-2
j_call: TRBJ2-1
cdr3_length: 14
d_call: -
cdr3_aa: CASRKTRSYDEQFF

v_call: TRBV28
j_call: TRBJ2-1
cdr3_length: 19
d_call: TRBD2
cdr3_aa: CATTGPGLAGGTAYNEQFF

v_call: TRBV5-1
j_call: TRBJ1-1
cdr3_length: 13
d_call: TRBD1
cdr3_aa: CASSSTGGPSAFF

v_call: TRBV7-2
j_call: TRBJ2-1
cdr3_length: 15
d_call: -
cdr3_aa: CASSPNNRDYDEQFF

v_call: TRBV18
j_call: TRBJ1-1
cdr3_length: 15
d_call: TRBD1
cdr3_aa: CASSPPGQGGTEAFF

v_call: TRBV28
j_call: TRBJ2-4
cdr3_length: 16
d_call: TRBD2
cdr3_aa: CASSHLGAGGHSIQYF

v_call: TRBV2
j_call: TRBJ1-1
cdr3_length: 15
d_call: -
cdr3_aa: CASSSEDFMNTEAFF

v_call: TRBV7-3
j_call: TRBJ2-1
cdr3_length: 17
d_call: TRBD2
cdr3_aa: CASSPRRASGRVNEQFF

v_call: TRBV9
j_call: TRBJ2-5
cdr3_length: 16
d_call: TRBD2
cdr3_aa: CASSGIAGGPLETQYF

v_call: TRBV11-3
j_call: TRBJ1-1
cdr3_length: 14
d_call: -
cdr3_aa: CASSLTGENTEAFF

v_call: TRBV4-3
j_call: TRBJ1-5
cdr3_length: 16
d_call: TRBD1
cdr3_aa: CASSQGVDRGNQPQHF

v_call: TRBV5-6
j_call: TRBJ2-7
cdr3_length: 16
d_call: TRBD2
cdr3_aa: CASSLAASGFAHEQYF

v_call: TRBV7-9
j_call: TRBJ2-5
cdr3_length: 13
d_call: -
cdr3_aa: CASTMQGGETQYF

v_call: TRBV10-3
j_call: TRBJ2-7
cdr3_length: 14
d_call: -
cdr3_aa: CAIKGSSGAYEQYF

v_call: TRBV7-2
j_call: TRBJ2-5
cdr3_length: 13
d_call: -
cdr3_aa: CASSLSPPGTQYF

v_call: TRBV6-1
j_call: TRBJ2-1
cdr3_length: 20
d_call: TRBD2
cdr3_aa: CASSEYGTSGRLFGGNEQFF

v_call: TRBV5-4
j_call: TRBJ1-1
cdr3_length: 15
d_call: -
cdr3_aa: CASSLGAALNTEAFF